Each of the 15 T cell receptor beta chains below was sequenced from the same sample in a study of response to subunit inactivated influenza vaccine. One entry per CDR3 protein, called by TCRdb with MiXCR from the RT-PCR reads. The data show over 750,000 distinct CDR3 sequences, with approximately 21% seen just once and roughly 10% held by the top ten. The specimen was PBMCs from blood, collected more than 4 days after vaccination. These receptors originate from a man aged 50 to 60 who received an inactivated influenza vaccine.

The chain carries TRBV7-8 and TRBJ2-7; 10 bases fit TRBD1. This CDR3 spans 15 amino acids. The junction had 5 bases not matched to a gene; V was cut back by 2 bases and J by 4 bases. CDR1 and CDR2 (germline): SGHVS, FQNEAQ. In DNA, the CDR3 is TGTGCCAGCAGCTTAAGGCGGGGACAGGGGTACGAGCAGTACTTC. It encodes CASSLRRGQGYEQYF. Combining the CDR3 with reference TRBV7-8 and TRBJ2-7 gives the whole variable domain GAGVSQSPRYKVAKRGQDVALRCDPISGHVSLFWYQQALGQGPEFLTYFQNEAQLDKSGLPSDRFFAERPEGSVSTLKIQRTQQEDSAVYLCASSLRRGQGYEQYFGPGTRLTVT.

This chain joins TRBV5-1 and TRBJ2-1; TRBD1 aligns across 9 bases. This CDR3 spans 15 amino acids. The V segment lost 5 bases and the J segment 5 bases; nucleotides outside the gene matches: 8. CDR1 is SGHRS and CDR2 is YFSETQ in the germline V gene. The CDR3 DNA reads TGCGCCAGCAGAAGAGGGGGACAGGGAGACAATGAGCAGTTCTTC. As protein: CASRRGGQGDNEQFF. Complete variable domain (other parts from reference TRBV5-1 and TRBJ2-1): KAGVTQTPRYLIKTRGQQVTLSCSPISGHRSVSWYQQTPGQGLQFLFEYFSETQRNKGNFPGRFSGRQFSNSRSEMNVSTLELGDSALYLCASRRGGQGDNEQFFGPGTRLTVL.

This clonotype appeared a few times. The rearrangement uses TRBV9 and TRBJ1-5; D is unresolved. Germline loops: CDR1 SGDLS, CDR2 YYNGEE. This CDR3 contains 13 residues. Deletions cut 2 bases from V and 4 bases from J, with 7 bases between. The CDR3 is CASSVDINQPQHF. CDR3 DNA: TGTGCCAGCAGCGTTGATATTAATCAGCCCCAGCATTTT.

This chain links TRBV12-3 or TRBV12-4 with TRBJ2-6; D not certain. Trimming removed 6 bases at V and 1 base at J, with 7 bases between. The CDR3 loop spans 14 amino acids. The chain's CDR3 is CASRPLSGANVLTF. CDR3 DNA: TGTGCCAGCAGGCCCCTGTCTGGGGCCAACGTCCTGACTTTC.

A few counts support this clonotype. The chain's CDR3 is CSARNPSLSAALHF. CDR3 in DNA: TGCAGTGCCCGCAACCCTTCGCTAAGTGCGGCCCTCCACTTT. The rearrangement uses TRBV20-1 and TRBJ1-6; D remains ambiguous. Looked up from germline, CDR1 is DFQATT and CDR2 is SNEGSKA (reference sequence). V dropped 6 bases and J dropped 14 bases, with 23 bases sitting between them. This CDR3 comprises 14 residues.

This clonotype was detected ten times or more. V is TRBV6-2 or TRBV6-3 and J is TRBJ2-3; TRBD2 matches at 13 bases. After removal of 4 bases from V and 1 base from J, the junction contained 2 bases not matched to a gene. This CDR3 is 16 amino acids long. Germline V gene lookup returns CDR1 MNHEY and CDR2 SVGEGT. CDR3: CASSWTSGGGTDTQYF. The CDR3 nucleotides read TGTGCCAGCAGTTGGACTAGCGGGGGAGGCACAGATACGCAGTATTTT.

CDR3 coding DNA: TGCAGGACCAGGGCCCACACAGATACGCAGTATTTT. It specifies CRTRAHTDTQYF. The V gene is TRBV20-1, the J gene TRBJ2-3; D possibly corresponds to TRBD1 (5 bases). Germline V lookup: CDR1 DFQATT, CDR2 SNEGSKA (reference sequence). CDR3 length: 12 residues.

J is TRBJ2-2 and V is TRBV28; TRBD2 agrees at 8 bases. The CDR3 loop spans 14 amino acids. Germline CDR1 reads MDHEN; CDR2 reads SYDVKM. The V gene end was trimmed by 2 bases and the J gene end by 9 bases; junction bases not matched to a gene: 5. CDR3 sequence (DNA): TGTGCCAGCAGTTTAGTAAGCGGGAGATGGGAGCTGTTTTTT. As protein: CASSLVSGRWELFF. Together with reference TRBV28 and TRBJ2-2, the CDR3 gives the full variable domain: DVKVTQSSRYLVKRTGEKVFLECVQDMDHENMFWYRQDPGLGLRLIYFSYDVKMKEKGDIPEGYSVSREKKERFSLILESASTNQTSMYLCASSLVSGRWELFFGEGSRLTVL.

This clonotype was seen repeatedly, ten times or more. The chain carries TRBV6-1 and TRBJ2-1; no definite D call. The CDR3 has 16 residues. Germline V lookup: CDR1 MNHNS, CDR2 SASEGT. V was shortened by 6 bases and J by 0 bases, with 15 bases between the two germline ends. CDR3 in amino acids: CASRPNAWSSYNEQFF. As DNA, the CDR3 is TGTGCCAGCAGACCTAATGCTTGGAGCTCCTACAATGAGCAGTTCTTC.

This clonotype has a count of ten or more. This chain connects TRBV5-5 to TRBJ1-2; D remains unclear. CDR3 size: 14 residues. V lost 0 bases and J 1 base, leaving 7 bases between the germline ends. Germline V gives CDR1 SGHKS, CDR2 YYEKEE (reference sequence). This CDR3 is CASSLEQHNYGYTF. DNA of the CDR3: TGTGCCAGCAGCTTGGAACAACATAACTATGGCTACACCTTC.

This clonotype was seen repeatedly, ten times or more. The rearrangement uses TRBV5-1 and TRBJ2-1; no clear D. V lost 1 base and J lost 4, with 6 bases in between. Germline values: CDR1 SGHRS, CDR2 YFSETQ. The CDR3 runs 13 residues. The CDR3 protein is CASSLIQYNEQFF. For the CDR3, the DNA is TGCGCCAGCAGCTTGATTCAGTACAATGAGCAGTTCTTC.

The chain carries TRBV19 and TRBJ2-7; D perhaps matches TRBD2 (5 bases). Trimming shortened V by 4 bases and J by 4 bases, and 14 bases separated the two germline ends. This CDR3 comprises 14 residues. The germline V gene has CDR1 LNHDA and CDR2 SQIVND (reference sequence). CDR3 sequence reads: CASSTGLYLYEQYF. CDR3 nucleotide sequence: TGTGCCAGTAGTACAGGACTTTACTTATACGAGCAGTACTTC.

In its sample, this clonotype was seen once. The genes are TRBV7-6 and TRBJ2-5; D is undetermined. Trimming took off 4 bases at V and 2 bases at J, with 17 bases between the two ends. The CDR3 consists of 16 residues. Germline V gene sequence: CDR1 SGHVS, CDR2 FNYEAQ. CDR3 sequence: CASSSSSTRPQETQYF. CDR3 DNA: TGTGCCAGCAGCTCCTCTTCTACAAGACCACAAGAGACCCAGTACTTC.

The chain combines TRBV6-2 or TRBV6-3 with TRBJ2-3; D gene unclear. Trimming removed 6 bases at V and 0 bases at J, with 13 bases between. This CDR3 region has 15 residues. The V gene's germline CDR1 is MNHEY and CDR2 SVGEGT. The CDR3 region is CASSSWSHSTDTQYF. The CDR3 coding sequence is TGTGCCAGCAGCTCCTGGAGTCACAGCACAGATACGCAGTATTTT.

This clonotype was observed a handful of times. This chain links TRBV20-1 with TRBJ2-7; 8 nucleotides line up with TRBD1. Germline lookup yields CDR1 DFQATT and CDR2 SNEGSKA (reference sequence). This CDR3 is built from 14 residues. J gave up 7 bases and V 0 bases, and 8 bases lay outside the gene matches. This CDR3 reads CSARELGQGWEQYF. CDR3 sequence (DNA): TGCAGTGCTAGAGAATTAGGACAGGGTTGGGAGCAGTACTTC.